The next 15 T cell receptor beta chains were all read from a single sample in a study of regulatory T cells in long-lasting Graves disease. Time point here: newly diagnosed GD, antithyroid drugs for less than 3 months. PBMC RNA was the source of the TCR library. In building TCR beta libraries, iRepertoire HTBI primers were used together with Arm-PCR of CDR3 regions. TCRdb fed the multiplex PCR reads into MiXCR, producing one record per CDR3 protein. Seen here are around 470,000 distinct CDR3 sequences, around 15% observed once, and the top ten hold about a sixth. Another study also made use of these data, one on T cells in Graves' hyperthyroidism and ophthalmopathy.

The material was peripheral blood mononuclear cells (PBMCs), obtained at new diagnosis, from a patient treated with antithyroid drugs. These receptors all come from a woman in her forties or fifties with Graves disease.

This clonotype appeared a few times. The rearrangement joins TRBV5-6 to TRBJ2-7; D is perhaps TRBD2 (5 bases). The germline V gene encodes CDR1 SGHDT and CDR2 YYEEEE. The CDR3 is 17 residues long. V shed 4 bases and J shed 3 bases, with 23 bases lying between them. The CDR3 DNA sequence: TGTGCCAGCAGCAGCGGACCGGCAACTTTTTTGGACTACGAGCAGTACTTC. This gives the protein CASSSGPATFLDYEQYF.

This clonotype was picked up many times. The rearrangement links TRBV12-3 or TRBV12-4 to TRBJ2-7; 10 nucleotides align to TRBD1. This CDR3 region has 15 residues. V trimming: 5 bases; J trimming: 6 bases; junction bases outside the gene matches: 10. The CDR3 reads CASSQKGTGVAEQYF. CDR3 sequence (DNA): TGTGCCAGCAGTCAAAAAGGGACAGGGGTTGCCGAGCAGTACTTC.

This chain's CDR3 is CASQRDTNTEAFF. The CDR3 DNA follows: TGCGCCAGCCAACGGGACACCAACACTGAAGCTTTCTTT. The chain recombines TRBV5-1 with TRBJ1-1; perhaps TRBD1 as D (6 bases). The CDR3 loop spans 13 amino acids. In germline, CDR1 is SGHRS, CDR2 YFSETQ. V lost 7 bases and J 2 bases, leaving 12 bases between the germline ends.

About this clonotype: A much larger clone lies one base from this, so it may be a read error. Given the absence of the conserved phenylalanine or tryptophan at the CDR3 end, a read error is likely. CDR3 nucleotide sequence: TGTGCCAGCAGCTCCACAAAGGGTGCTATGAGAAATTCACCCCTCCACCTT. It specifies CASSSTKGAMRNSPLHL. The V call is TRBV11-2, the J call TRBJ1-6; no definite D call. From germline, CDR1 is SGHAT and CDR2 FQNNGV. The V end lost 4 bases, the J end lost 7 bases, and 20 bases lay between the germline ends. This CDR3 spans 17 amino acids.

This clonotype was counted many times. The chain employs TRBV7-9 and TRBJ2-1; weak D call: TRBD2 (6 bases). V lost 6 bases, J lost 3 bases, and 12 bases lay in between. The CDR3 has 14 residues. The V gene's germline CDR1 is SEHNR and CDR2 FQNEAQ (reference sequence). The CDR3 nucleotides are TGTGCCAGCAGTCTTAGCGGAAACTACAATGAGCAGTTCTTC. Its translation is CASSLSGNYNEQFF.

About this clonotype: It may be a read error: a sequence one base away is much more abundant. This CDR3 is missing its conserved last phenylalanine or tryptophan, likely due to a read error. The CDR3 protein is CASSLWGRRGPQETQYS. The CDR3 nucleotides read TGTGCCAGCAGTTTATGGGGGCGACGGGGGCCTCAAGAGACCCAGTACTCC. The chain carries TRBV28 and TRBJ2-5; either TRBD1 or TRBD2 may supply D (6 bases each). There are 17 residues in the CDR3. CDR1 and CDR2 from the germline V gene are MDHEN and SYDVKM. V shed 0 bases and J shed 2 bases, with 16 bases lying between them.

The sample holds a few counts of this clonotype. The chain combines TRBV20-1 with TRBJ1-2; no firm D call. CDR1 is DFQATT, CDR2 SNEGSKA, per germline (reference sequence). V was clipped by 6 bases and J by 3 bases, with 11 bases between them. The CDR3 is 12 amino acids. The CDR3 sequence: CSAPPTHYGYTF. For the CDR3, the DNA is TGCAGTGCGCCTCCCACCCACTATGGCTACACCTTC.

This clonotype was counted once. The V call is TRBV10-3, the J call TRBJ2-5; TRBD2 might be the D (6 bases). Looked up from germline, CDR1 is ENHRY and CDR2 is SYGVKD. The V end was cut by 5 bases, the J end by 4 bases, with 11 bases between. This CDR3 is 13 amino acids long. CDR3 protein: CAISLEGGETQYF. The CDR3 DNA sequence: TGTGCCATCAGTTTAGAGGGAGGAGAGACCCAGTACTTC.

On this clonotype: A much more abundant neighbour one base away suggests this may be a read error. Without the conserved terminal phenylalanine or tryptophan, this CDR3 likely stems from a read error. The rearrangement uses TRBV20-1 and TRBJ2-7; D is unresolved. Germline V gene data show CDR1 as DFQATT and CDR2 as SNEGSKA (reference sequence). This CDR3 comprises 11 residues. V lost 3 bases and J 9 bases, leaving 12 bases between the germline ends. The CDR3 DNA follows: TGCAGTGCTAGGGCTCAGACCAGGCAGTACCTC. Translating it yields CSARAQTRQYL.

Ten or more counts support this clonotype. V gene TRBV12-3 or TRBV12-4 combines with J gene TRBJ1-3, with D possibly TRBD1 on 6 matching bases. The V gene lost 6 bases and the J gene lost 4 bases, with 19 bases spanning the gap. The length of the CDR3 is 16 residues. As DNA, the CDR3 is TGTGCCAGCAGCCTCAGACAGGTCTCTGGAGGAAACACCATATATTTT. Amino acid sequence: CASSLRQVSGGNTIYF.

In this sample, this clonotype turned up a few times. The chain joins TRBV10-1 to TRBJ2-3; 9 nucleotides align to TRBD2. The CDR3 is 14 amino acids. V shed 8 bases, J shed 4 bases, and the junction held 7 bases outside the gene matches. The V gene's germline CDR1 is WNHNN and CDR2 SYGVQD (reference sequence). CDR3 loop: CASASGMGADTQYF. CDR3 coding DNA: TGCGCCAGCGCTAGCGGGATGGGTGCAGATACGCAGTATTTT.

This chain connects TRBV12-3 or TRBV12-4 to TRBJ2-1; 13 bases are shared with TRBD2. The junction had 12 bases not matched to a gene; V was cut back by 6 bases and J by 7 bases. The CDR3 loop spans 17 amino acids. The CDR3 spells CASSLSGLAGVGNEQFF. CDR3 DNA: TGTGCCAGCAGCCTTTCCGGACTAGCGGGAGTAGGGAATGAGCAGTTCTTC.

Only a few counts were recorded for this clonotype. The gene calls are TRBV4-1 and TRBJ2-3; 7 bases fit TRBD2. The CDR3 loop spans 18 amino acids. V lost 1 base, J lost 5 bases, and 15 bases stayed unmatched. The germline V gene encodes CDR1 MGHRA and CDR2 YSYEKL. CDR3 residues: CASSQGPGRDYRRDTQYF. The CDR3 nucleotides are TGCGCCAGCAGCCAAGGACCGGGCCGGGACTATCGACGAGATACGCAGTATTTT.

In this sample, this clonotype turned up many times. The chain carries TRBV2 and TRBJ2-2, with TRBD2 matching over 8 bases. J gave up 6 bases and V 4 bases, and 7 bases lay outside the gene matches. Germline CDR1 is SNHLY and CDR2 is FYNNEI. The length of the CDR3 is 15 residues. The CDR3 sequence: CASSVTSSGAGELFF. CDR3 in DNA: TGTGCCAGCAGTGTTACTAGTAGCGGGGCCGGGGAGCTGTTTTTT. The entire variable domain, with the rest obtained from reference TRBV2 and TRBJ2-2, is as follows: EPEVTQTPSHQVTQMGQEVILRCVPISNHLYFYWYRQILGQKVEFLVSFYNNEISEKSEIFDDQFSVERPDGSNFTLKIRSTKLEDSAMYFCASSVTSSGAGELFFGEGSRLTVL.

This clonotype was seen more than once but under ten times. The V call is TRBV10-3, the J call TRBJ2-7; either TRBD1 or TRBD2 may fit D (6 bases each). Trimming left V 2 bases short and J 5 bases short, with 16 bases between. Germline loops: CDR1 ENHRY, CDR2 SYGVKD. The CDR3 contains 15 residues. The CDR3 reads CAISEPGASPHEQYF. The CDR3 region has the DNA TGTGCCATCAGTGAGCCGGGGGCTAGCCCACACGAGCAGTACTTC.